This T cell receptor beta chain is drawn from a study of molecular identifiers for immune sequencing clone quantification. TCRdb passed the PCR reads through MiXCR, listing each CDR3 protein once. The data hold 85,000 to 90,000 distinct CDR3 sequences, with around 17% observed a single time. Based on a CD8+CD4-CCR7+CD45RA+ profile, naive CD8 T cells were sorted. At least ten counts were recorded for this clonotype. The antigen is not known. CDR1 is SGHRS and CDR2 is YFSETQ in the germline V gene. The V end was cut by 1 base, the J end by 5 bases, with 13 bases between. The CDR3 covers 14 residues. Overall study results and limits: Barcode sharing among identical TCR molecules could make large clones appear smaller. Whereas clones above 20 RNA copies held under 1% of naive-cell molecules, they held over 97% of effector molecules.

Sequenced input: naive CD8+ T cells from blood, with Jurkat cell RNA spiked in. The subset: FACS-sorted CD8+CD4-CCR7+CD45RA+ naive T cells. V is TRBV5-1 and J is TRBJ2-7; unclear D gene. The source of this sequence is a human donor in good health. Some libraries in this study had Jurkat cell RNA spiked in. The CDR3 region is CASSLFFGSDEQYF. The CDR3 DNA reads TGCGCCAGCAGCTTGTTTTTTGGGTCGGACGAGCAGTACTTC.